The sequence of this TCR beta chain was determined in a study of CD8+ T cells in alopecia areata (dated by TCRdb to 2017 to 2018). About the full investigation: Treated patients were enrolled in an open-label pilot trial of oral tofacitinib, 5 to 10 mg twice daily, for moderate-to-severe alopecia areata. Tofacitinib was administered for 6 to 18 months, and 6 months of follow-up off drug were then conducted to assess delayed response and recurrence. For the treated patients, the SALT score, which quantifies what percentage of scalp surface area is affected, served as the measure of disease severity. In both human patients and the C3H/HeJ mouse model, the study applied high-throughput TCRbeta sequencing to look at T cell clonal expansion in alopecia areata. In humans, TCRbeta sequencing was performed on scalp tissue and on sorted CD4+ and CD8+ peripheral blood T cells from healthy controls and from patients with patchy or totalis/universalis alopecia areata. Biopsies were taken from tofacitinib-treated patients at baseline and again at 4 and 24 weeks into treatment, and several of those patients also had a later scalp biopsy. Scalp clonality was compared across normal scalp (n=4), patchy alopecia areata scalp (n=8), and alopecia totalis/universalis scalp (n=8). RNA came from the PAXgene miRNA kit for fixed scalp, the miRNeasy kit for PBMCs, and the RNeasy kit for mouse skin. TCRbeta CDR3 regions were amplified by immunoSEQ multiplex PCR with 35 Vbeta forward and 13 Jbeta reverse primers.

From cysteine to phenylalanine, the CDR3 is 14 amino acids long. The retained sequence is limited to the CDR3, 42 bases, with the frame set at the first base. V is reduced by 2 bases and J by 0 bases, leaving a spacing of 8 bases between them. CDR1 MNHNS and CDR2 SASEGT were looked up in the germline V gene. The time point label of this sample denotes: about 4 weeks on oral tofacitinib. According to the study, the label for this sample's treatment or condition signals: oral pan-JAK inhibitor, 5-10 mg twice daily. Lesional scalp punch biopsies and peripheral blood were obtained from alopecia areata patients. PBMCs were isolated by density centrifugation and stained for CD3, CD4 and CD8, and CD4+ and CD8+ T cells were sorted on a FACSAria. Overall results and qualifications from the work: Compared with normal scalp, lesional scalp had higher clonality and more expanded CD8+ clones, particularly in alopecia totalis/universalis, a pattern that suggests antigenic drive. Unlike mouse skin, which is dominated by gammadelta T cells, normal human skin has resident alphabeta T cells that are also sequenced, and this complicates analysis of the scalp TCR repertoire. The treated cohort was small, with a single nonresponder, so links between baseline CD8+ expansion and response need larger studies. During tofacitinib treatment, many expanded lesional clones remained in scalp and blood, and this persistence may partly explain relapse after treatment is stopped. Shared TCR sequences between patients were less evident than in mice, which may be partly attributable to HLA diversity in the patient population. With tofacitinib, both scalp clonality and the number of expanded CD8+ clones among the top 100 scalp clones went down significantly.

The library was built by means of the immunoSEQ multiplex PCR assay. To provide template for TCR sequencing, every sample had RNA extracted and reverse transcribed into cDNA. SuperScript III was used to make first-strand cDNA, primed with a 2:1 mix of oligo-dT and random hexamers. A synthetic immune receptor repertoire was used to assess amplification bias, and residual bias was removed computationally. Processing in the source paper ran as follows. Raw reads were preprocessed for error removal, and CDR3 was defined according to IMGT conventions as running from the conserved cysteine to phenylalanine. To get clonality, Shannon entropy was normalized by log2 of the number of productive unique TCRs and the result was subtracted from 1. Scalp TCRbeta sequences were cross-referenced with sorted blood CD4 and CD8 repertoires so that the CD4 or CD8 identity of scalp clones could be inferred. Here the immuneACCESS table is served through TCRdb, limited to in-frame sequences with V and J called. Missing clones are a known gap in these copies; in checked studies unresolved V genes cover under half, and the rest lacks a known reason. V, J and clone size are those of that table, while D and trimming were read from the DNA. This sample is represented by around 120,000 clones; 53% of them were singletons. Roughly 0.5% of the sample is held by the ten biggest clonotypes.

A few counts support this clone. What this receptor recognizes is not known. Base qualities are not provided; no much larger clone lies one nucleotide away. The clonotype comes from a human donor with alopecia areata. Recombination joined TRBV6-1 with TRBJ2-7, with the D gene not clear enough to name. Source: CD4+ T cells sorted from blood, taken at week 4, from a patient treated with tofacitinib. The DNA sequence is TGTGCCAGCAGTGAAAGAGAGGTCTCCTACGAGCAGTACTTC. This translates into CASSEREVSYEQYF.